This T cell receptor beta chain was profiled in a study of T cells expressing NK-cell markers. Overall study: Each TCR beta repertoire originated in sorted T cells that were CD3+CD56+NKG2C+, CD3+CD56+NKG2C- or CD3+CD56-NKG2C+.

Germline assignment: CDR1 DFQATT and CDR2 SNEGSKA (reference sequence). The CDR3 is made up of 14 amino acids. TCRdb re-called the 5' RACE reads, yielding one record per CDR3 amino acid sequence without DNA. This sample's table has almost 450,000 distinct CDR3 sequences. The chain has TRBV20-1 and TRBJ2-2; TCRdb's D gene call, TRBD2, goes unchecked for lack of DNA. Sequences were obtained from blood T cells: a sorted CD56 or NKG2C T cell subset, CD4+ or CD8+ T cells, or bulk PBMC T cells (not recorded which). This sequence was found in a woman between 18 and 70 years old in good health. The CDR3 loop reads CSARVGAYAGELFF.